The subject of this entry is one TCR beta chain. The antigen is undetermined. These data belong to a study of OX40 agonist ivuxolimab in advanced cancers. Study-wide context: At about 81% male, the cohort had a mean age of approximately 60 years, ranging from roughly 20 to 80.

The assay was immunoSEQ multiplex PCR, and TCRdb's table has in-frame clones only and misses some. The table includes 35,000 to 45,000 clones, 91% detected once. CDR1 MNHEY and CDR2 SVGAGI come from the germline V gene. With 5 bases removed from V and 2 bases from J, the gap between germline ends came to 7 bases. This CDR3 spans 12 amino acids. Study-wide points: On average, a greater number of expanded clones characterised CD8+ T cells relative to CD4+.

The receptor was derived from an adult with an advanced solid tumor such as melanoma, head and neck, liver or kidney cancer. The J gene is TRBJ2-7, the V gene TRBV6-5; maybe TRBD2 (5 bases). The sample here was CD4+ or CD8+ T cells sorted from blood, taken in a trial of the OX40 agonist ivuxolimab. CDR3 coding DNA: TGTGCCAGCAGTCCAGCGGCCTACGAGCAGTACTTC. Residues: CASSPAAYEQYF.